This is a list of T cell receptor beta chains from one sample in a study of response to subunit inactivated influenza vaccine. MiXCR, applied by TCRdb to the RT-PCR reads, yields one record per CDR3 protein. The table records roughly 540,000 distinct CDR3 sequences, 20% to 25% of them present only once. The data were also submitted as part of a second study, on T cells expressing NK-cell markers.

The source was CD4+ T cells sorted from PBMCs, collected about 13 days after vaccination. Every receptor here comes from a man aged 50 or older who received an inactivated influenza vaccine. Both conserved end residues are part of each CDR3. Fields, in order: clone size, D gene, J gene, V gene, CDR3 protein, CDR3 DNA. A D gene is named only where the DNA matches it firmly. Size is omitted from some rows. Given values are once, few, many or a class for expanded clones.

-,-,TRBJ2-5,TRBV29-1,CSAWGYLETQYF,TGCAGCGCTTGGGGGTATTTGGAGACCCAGTACTTC
few,-,TRBJ1-5,TRBV4-1,CASSQVPGGNQPQHF,TGCGCCAGCAGCCAAGTCCCAGGGGGCAATCAGCCCCAGCATTTT
few,TRBD1,TRBJ2-5,TRBV10-3,CATGQGWEETQYF,TGTGCCACGGGACAGGGTTGGGAAGAGACCCAGTACTTC
once,-,TRBJ1-5,TRBV20-1,CSATAGDRNQPQHF,TGCAGTGCTACAGCAGGGGATCGCAATCAGCCCCAGCATTTT
-,-,TRBJ1-6,TRBV28,CASSLLQSPLHF,TGTGCCAGCAGTTTACTCCAGTCACCCCTCCACTTT
many,TRBD1,TRBJ1-2,TRBV12-3/TRBV12-4,CAVGGGVVYGYTF,TGTGCCGTAGGAGGGGGCGTCGTCTATGGCTACACCTTC
few,-,TRBJ1-4,TRBV14,CASSQLGRFNEKLFF,TGTGCCAGCAGCCAACTTGGACGGTTCAATGAAAAACTGTTTTTT
few,-,TRBJ2-7,TRBV14,CASSQERTYEQYF,TGTGCCAGCAGCCAAGAACGGACCTACGAGCAGTACTTC
-,TRBD1,TRBJ1-4,TRBV18,CASSPPQGGEKLFF,TGTGCCAGCTCACCACCGCAGGGGGGTGAAAAACTGTTTTTT
few,TRBD1,TRBJ1-6,TRBV11-2,CASSSGQGFGSPLHF,TGTGCCAGCAGCTCGGGACAGGGGTTCGGGTCACCCCTCCACTTT
few,-,TRBJ1-4,TRBV15,CATTQGSSEKLFF,TGTGCCACCACCCAGGGCAGTAGTGAAAAACTGTTTTTT
-,TRBD1,TRBJ2-3,TRBV6-2/TRBV6-3,CASSPPRQGLVTDTQYF,TGTGCCAGCAGTCCCCCCCGACAGGGCCTCGTCACAGATACGCAGTATTTT
few,TRBD1,TRBJ1-1,TRBV9,CASSVSTGGSTEAFF,TGTGCCAGCAGCGTATCTACAGGGGGCAGTACTGAAGCTTTCTTT
few,TRBD1,TRBJ2-7,TRBV18,CASSPRQGAEEQYF,TGTGCCAGCTCACCCCGACAGGGGGCGGAAGAGCAGTACTTC
few,TRBD2,TRBJ2-1,TRBV6-2/TRBV6-3,CASSSMAGAYNEQFF,TGTGCCAGCAGTTCGATGGCGGGAGCCTACAATGAGCAGTTCTTC
once,TRBD2,TRBJ2-3,TRBV4-2,CASSQGNSGRPPDTQYF,TGTGCCAGCAGCCAGGGGAATAGCGGGAGGCCCCCAGATACGCAGTATTTT